Following are 15 T cell receptor beta chains from one sample sequenced in a study of human T cells and chemical hapten exposure. TCRdb re-called the RACE reads through MiXCR, storing one row per CDR3 protein. The table includes under 300,000 distinct CDR3 sequences, about 8.6% detected once. This sample's time point: pre-sensitization, week 0. Treatment: therapeutic diphenylcyclopropenone sensitization with weekly scalp DPC. The starting material was whole blood, obtained in connection with sensitization to the hapten diphenylcyclopropenone (DPC). These receptors were collected from a woman in her 40s with alopecia areata. Some clones in this sample may be carry-over from other donors' samples.

This sequence joins TRBV7-2 and TRBJ2-7, with D unresolved. The V and J ends lost 1 base and 0 bases respectively, with 4 bases between them. Germline V CDR1 and CDR2: SGHTA, FQGNSA. The CDR3 is made up of 13 amino acids. CDR3 region: CASSLGHSYEQYF. As DNA, the CDR3 is TGTGCCAGCAGCTTAGGACACTCCTACGAGCAGTACTTC.

The V and J genes are TRBV11-2 and TRBJ2-2; 7 bases align to TRBD2. From germline, CDR1 is SGHAT and CDR2 FQNNGV. The CDR3 has 15 amino acids. Trimming cost V 5 bases and J 7 bases; bases outside gene matches: 10. The CDR3 reads CASSPRLAEGGELFF. CDR3 nucleotides: TGTGCCAGCAGCCCAAGACTAGCAGAGGGCGGGGAGCTGTTTTTT.

In the case of this clonotype: The junction and the germline gene differ at one end; a read error may be behind it. The genes are TRBV6-2 or TRBV6-3 and TRBJ2-7, with D perhaps TRBD1 (5 bases). The CDR3 is 17 amino acids. Germline lookup yields CDR1 MNHEY and CDR2 SVGEGT. CDR3 residues: CASSYEAPGISAYKQYF. CDR3 DNA sequence: TGTGCCAGCAGCTATGAGGCCCCAGGGATTTCTGCCTACAAGCAGTACTTC.

This sequence joins TRBV5-1 and TRBJ2-7, with D possibly matching TRBD2 (5 bases). V lost 0 bases and J lost 6, with 13 bases in between. Looked up from germline, CDR1 is SGHRS and CDR2 is YFSETQ. The CDR3 extends over 14 amino acids. The chain's CDR3 is CASSLDGSEGEQYF. Written as DNA, the CDR3 is TGCGCCAGCAGCTTGGATGGGTCCGAGGGCGAGCAGTACTTC.

Concerning this clonotype itself: It differs at one base from a far larger clone, so likely a read error. The chain uses TRBV6-6 and TRBJ2-3, with 8 bases lining up with TRBD2. CDR1 MNHNY and CDR2 SVGAGI come from the germline V gene (reference sequence). There are 14 residues in the CDR3. V gave up 6 bases and J gave up 0 bases; unmatched junction bases: 2. CDR3 sequence: CASRASGSTDTQYF. The CDR3 DNA reads as TGTGCCAGCAGGGCTAGCGGGAGCACAGATACGCAGTATTTT.

The rearrangement links TRBV28 to TRBJ1-2, with TRBD1 matching over 8 bases. The CDR3 runs to 14 residues. CDR1 and CDR2 from the germline V gene are MDHEN and SYDVKM. V lost 4 bases to trimming and J lost 6 bases; unmatched junction nucleotides: 7. CDR3 region: CASSSGQGGHGYTF. CDR3 sequence (DNA): TGTGCCAGCAGTTCTGGACAGGGTGGTCATGGCTACACCTTC.

This clonotype was seen a few times. J is TRBJ1-2 and V is TRBV28, with 9 bases matching TRBD1. CDR1 is MDHEN, CDR2 SYDVKM, per germline. V gave up 3 bases and J gave up 13 bases; unmatched junction bases: 12. The CDR3 spans 14 residues. CDR3 amino acids: CASSFATGQGFITF. Written as DNA, the CDR3 is TGTGCCAGCAGTTTTGCCACCGGACAGGGGTTTATCACCTTC.

This clonotype was counted between two and nine times. The chain joins TRBV9 to TRBJ1-2; maybe TRBD1 (6 bases). Trimming took 9 bases from V and 4 from J, leaving 19 bases between them. This CDR3 contains 14 residues. Germline V lookup: CDR1 SGDLS, CDR2 YYNGEE. The CDR3 DNA sequence: TGTGCCACCTCGAAGGGGGGGCCGGGCTATGGCTACACCTTC. Residues: CATSKGGPGYGYTF.

This clonotype was seen more than once but under ten times. This chain joins TRBV12-3 or TRBV12-4 and TRBJ1-2; D gene uncertain. The V end was cut by 5 bases, the J end by 4 bases, with 14 bases between. The CDR3 extends over 14 amino acids. This CDR3 reads CASSLNDVGYGYTF. The CDR3 region has the DNA TGTGCCAGCAGTCTTAATGACGTCGGCTATGGCTACACCTTC.

This rearrangement joins TRBV29-1 to TRBJ2-3; D remains ambiguous. Germline CDR1 and CDR2: SQVTM and ANQGSEA. The CDR3 has 13 residues. Trimming stripped 3 bases from V and 3 bases from J, with 10 bases between. The CDR3 spells CSVDWASTDTQYF. In DNA form, the CDR3 reads TGCAGCGTTGACTGGGCCTCGACAGATACGCAGTATTTT.

This chain links TRBV6-5 with TRBJ1-2; no firm D call. CDR3 length equals 14 residues. CDR1 and CDR2 from the germline V gene are MNHEY and SVGAGI. V was shortened by 4 bases and J by 4 bases, with 13 bases between the two germline ends. CDR3 DNA: TGTGCCAGCAGTTCCCCGGGGAGGAGCTATGGCTACACCTTC. Its translation: CASSSPGRSYGYTF.

This clonotype has a handful of counts. The chain has TRBV4-2 and TRBJ2-7, with D perhaps TRBD1 or TRBD2 (6 bases each). V was pared by 1 base and J by 2 bases, with 21 bases between. Germline V lookup: CDR1 LGHNA, CDR2 YNFKEQ. The CDR3 is 18 residues long. As DNA, the CDR3 is TGTGCCAGCAGCCAAGGGCTTCCCCAGACGGGGGCCACCTACGAGCAGTACTTC. This gives the protein CASSQGLPQTGATYEQYF.

Many counts were recorded for this clonotype. The V gene is TRBV7-2, the J gene TRBJ2-1; 8 nucleotides match TRBD2. There are 16 residues in the CDR3. Germline lookup yields CDR1 SGHTA and CDR2 FQGNSA. Losses at the gene ends were 3 bases for V and 4 bases for J; bases not matched to a gene: 8. CDR3 coding DNA: TGTGCCAGCAGCTTTCCCACTAGCGGCTATTACAATGAGCAGTTCTTC. It specifies CASSFPTSGYYNEQFF.

There are many counts of this clonotype. The CDR3 nucleotides read TGTGCCAGCAGCTTAGCGACAGGGATGGGCGAAAAACTGTTTTTT. Translated: CASSLATGMGEKLFF. The chain links TRBV7-2 to TRBJ1-4; 7 bases are a match to TRBD1. Germline assignment: CDR1 SGHTA and CDR2 FQGNSA. V lost 0 bases and J lost 8; bases outside the gene matches: 6. This CDR3 has 15 residues.

This clonotype was counted only a few times. This CDR3 is CASSLGGQPPYEQYF. CDR3 nucleotide sequence: TGTGCCAGCAGTTTAGGGGGACAGCCCCCCTACGAGCAGTACTTC. The chain employs TRBV28 and TRBJ2-7; 7 nucleotides line up with TRBD1. The CDR3 contains 15 residues. In germline, CDR1 is MDHEN, CDR2 SYDVKM. V trimming: 2 bases; J trimming: 2 bases; junction bases outside the gene matches: 6. The variable domain in full, completed from reference TRBV28 and TRBJ2-7, reads DVKVTQSSRYLVKRTGEKVFLECVQDMDHENMFWYRQDPGLGLRLIYFSYDVKMKEKGDIPEGYSVSREKKERFSLILESASTNQTSMYLCASSLGGQPPYEQYFGPGTRLTVT.